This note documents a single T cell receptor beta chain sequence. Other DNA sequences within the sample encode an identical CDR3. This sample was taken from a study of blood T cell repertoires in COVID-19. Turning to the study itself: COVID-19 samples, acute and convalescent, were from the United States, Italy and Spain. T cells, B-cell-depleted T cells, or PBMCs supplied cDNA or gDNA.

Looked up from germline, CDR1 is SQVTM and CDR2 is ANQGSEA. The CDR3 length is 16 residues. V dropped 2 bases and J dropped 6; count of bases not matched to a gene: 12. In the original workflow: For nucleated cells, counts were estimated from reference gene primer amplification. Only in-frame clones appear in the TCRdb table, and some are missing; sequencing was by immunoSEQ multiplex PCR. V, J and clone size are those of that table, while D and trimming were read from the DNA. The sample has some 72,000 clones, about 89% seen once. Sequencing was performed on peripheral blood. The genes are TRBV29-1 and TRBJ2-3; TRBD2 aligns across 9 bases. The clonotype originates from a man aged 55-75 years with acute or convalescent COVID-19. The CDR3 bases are TGCAGCGTTGAAATGGGTAGCGGGGGCCTAAGGGATACGCAGTATTTT. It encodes CSVEMGSGGLRDTQYF.